Below, one TCR beta chain is given with its context. This clonotype has ten or more counts. The specificity of this receptor is unknown. No much larger clone is present one base from it, and per-base qualities are unavailable. To demonstrate the VDJtools post-analysis software, the study profiled TCR beta repertoires from the peripheral blood of about 13 young patients with multiple sclerosis. The multiple sclerosis patients were children and adolescents between roughly 6 and 16 years of age. Per the germline V gene (reference sequence), SGHNT is the CDR1 and YYREEE is the CDR2. Taken from cysteine to phenylalanine, the CDR3 has 12 residues. The kept DNA is CDR3 alone, 36 bases in frame from the first base. Trimming removed 0 bases from V and 4 bases from J, leaving 4 bases between the germline ends. The record originates from a study of post-analysis software for immune sequencing data (dated by TCRdb to the mid-2010s). Broadly, across the study: Disease courses on record covered relapsing-remitting, secondary progressive and progressive-relapsing multiple sclerosis, though some patients had no subtype annotation. The patient repertoires were set against 10 or so previously published healthy control repertoires from donors whose ages ranged from roughly 6 to 25 years. A subset of samples was prepared in parallel using single-end sample barcoding, then pooled and co-amplified after Illumina adapter ligation. Results the study describes overall, beyond this receptor: Direct clustering with F measure showed strong co-clustering of samples prepared in the same batch, prompting a batch-effect correction. The control group was slightly older than the multiple sclerosis patient group. Significantly higher frequencies in patients than in controls were found for several TRBV segments, including TRBV5-6, TRBV5-1 and TRBV20-1. Compared with controls, multiple sclerosis patients had significantly lower normalized Chao1 diversity, a finding suggesting substantial peripheral T-cell clonal expansion.

The library came from PCR. TCRdb names Illumina HiSeq 2500 as the instrument used. Unique molecular identifiers were incorporated into TCR beta cDNA libraries to reduce PCR and sequencing biases. Per 1 to 10 million input T cells, roughly 500,000 cDNA molecules were obtained, such that each molecule approximated one T cell. The patient libraries were prepared and sequenced using the same protocol as the earlier healthy control dataset. Samples belonging to the same batch were prepared together, multiplexed and sequenced on a shared HiSeq lane. The original pipeline was this. Raw barcoded reads were processed with MIGEC, and single-read molecular identifier groups were discarded before consensus assembly and CDR3 extraction. VDJtools was used for post-analysis of the clonotype tables, with diversity normalized by down-sampling every dataset to the smallest sample size. Repertoire overlap clustering matched CDR3 amino acid but not nucleotide sequences to correct batch-related cross-sample contamination. TCRdb reprocessing: public reads trimmed at Q25 with fastp, clones called with MiXCR, in-frame beta chains kept. Each CDR3 protein gets just one entry, which takes the most common genes and DNA from the rows behind it. These V and J calls originate from TCRdb's pipeline instead of the authors' own analysis. This sample lists roughly 730,000 distinct CDR3 sequences; 25% to 30% were detected once. Around 0.56% of the sample goes to the ten largest clones.

The rearrangement joined TRBV5-4 to TRBJ2-5, with the D gene too uncertain to name. The sequenced sample consisted of blood. The receptor's source is a girl aged 5-17 years with multiple sclerosis. The CDR3 here reads CASSLETETQYF. The DNA sequence follows: TGTGCCAGCAGCTTGGAGACAGAGACCCAGTACTTC.